This T cell receptor (beta chain) came from a study of T-cell reconstitution after alpha-beta-depleted transplantation in children. This clonotype was detected many times. A library of TCRbeta sequences, prepared with unique molecular identifiers, was generated. TCRdb independently ran MiXCR on the PCR reads; one entry per CDR3 protein. The sample consists of 200,000 to 250,000 distinct CDR3 sequences, 6.5% to 9% of them appearing once. CDR3 size: 15 residues. V trimming: 8 bases; J trimming: 5 bases; junction bases outside the gene matches: 12. CDR1 is SNHLY, CDR2 FYNNEI, per germline. The sequencing used PBMCs, mostly from graft donor cells, collected 180 days after TCRalphabeta/CD19-depleted stem cell transplant. V and J are TRBV2 and TRBJ2-5; 9 bases agree with TRBD1. The clonotype was recovered from a male patient between 10 and 17 years old who had a stem cell transplant for acute lymphoblastic leukemia, so the T cells may come from the graft donor. CDR3 coding DNA: TGTGCCAGCCTACGGACAGGGGTGGGTTCGGAGACCCAGTACTTC. Protein: CASLRTGVGSETQYF.